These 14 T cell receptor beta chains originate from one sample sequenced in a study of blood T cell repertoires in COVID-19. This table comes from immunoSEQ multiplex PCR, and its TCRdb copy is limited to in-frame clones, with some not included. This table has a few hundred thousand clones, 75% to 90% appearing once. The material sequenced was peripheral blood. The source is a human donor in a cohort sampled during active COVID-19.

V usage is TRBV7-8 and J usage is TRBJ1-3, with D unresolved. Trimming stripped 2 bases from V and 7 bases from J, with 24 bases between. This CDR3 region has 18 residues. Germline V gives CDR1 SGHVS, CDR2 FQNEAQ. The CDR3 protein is CASSLISLHWAGGNTIYF. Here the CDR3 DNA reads TGTGCCAGCAGCTTAATATCCCTACATTGGGCCGGAGGGAACACCATATATTTT.

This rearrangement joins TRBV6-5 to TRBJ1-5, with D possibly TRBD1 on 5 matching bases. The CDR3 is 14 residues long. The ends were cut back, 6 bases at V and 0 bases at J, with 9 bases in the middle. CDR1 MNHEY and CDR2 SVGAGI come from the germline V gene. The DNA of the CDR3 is TGTGCCAGCAGACCCAGGGTTAGCAATCAGCCCCAGCATTTT. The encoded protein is CASRPRVSNQPQHF.

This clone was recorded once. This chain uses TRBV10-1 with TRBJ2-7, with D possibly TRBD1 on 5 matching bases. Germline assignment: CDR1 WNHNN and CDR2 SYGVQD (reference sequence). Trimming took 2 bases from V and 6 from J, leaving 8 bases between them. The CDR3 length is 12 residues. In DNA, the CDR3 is TGCGCCAGCAGTGAGCTAGGGGCCGAGCAGTACTTC. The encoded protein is CASSELGAEQYF.

CDR3 coding DNA: TGTGCCAGCAGCTTGGGAGGGCTAGCGGGTCAAGAGACCCAGTACTTC. Translating it yields CASSLGGLAGQETQYF. The V and J genes are TRBV5-4 and TRBJ2-5, with 8 bases that match TRBD2. The length of the CDR3 is 16 residues. V lost 0 bases to trimming and J lost 2 bases; unmatched junction nucleotides: 6. Germline assignment: CDR1 SGHNT and CDR2 YYREEE (reference sequence).

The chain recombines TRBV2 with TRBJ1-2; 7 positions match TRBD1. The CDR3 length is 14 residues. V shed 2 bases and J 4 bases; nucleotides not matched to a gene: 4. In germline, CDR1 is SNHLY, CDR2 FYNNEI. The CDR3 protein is CASSEQGVSYGYTF. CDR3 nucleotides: TGTGCCAGCAGTGAACAGGGGGTTTCCTATGGCTACACCTTC.

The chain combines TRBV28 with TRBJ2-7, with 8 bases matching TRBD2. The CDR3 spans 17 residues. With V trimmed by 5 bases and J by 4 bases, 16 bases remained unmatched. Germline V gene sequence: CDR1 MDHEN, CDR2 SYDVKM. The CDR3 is CASSEYSVGGAGYEQYF. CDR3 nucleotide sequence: TGTGCCAGCAGTGAATATAGCGTCGGGGGGGCGGGATACGAGCAGTACTTC.

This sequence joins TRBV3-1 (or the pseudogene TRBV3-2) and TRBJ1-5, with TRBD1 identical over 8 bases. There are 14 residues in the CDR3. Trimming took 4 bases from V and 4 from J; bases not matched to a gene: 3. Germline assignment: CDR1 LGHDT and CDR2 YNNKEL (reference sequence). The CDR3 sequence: CASSLGQGNQPQHF. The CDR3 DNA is TGTGCCAGCAGCCTTGGACAGGGAAATCAGCCCCAGCATTTT.

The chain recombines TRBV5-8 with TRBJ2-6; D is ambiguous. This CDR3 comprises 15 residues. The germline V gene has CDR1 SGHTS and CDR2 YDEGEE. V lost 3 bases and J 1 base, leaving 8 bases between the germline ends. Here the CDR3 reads CASSSGYSGANVLTF. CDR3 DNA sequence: TGTGCCAGCAGCTCCGGGTATTCTGGGGCCAACGTCCTGACTTTC.

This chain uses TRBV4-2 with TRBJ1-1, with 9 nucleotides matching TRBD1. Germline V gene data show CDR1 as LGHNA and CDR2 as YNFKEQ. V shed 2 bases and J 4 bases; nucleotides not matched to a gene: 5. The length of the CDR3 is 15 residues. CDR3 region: CASSQPGQGATEAFF. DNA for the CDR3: TGTGCCAGCAGCCAACCGGGACAGGGTGCCACTGAAGCTTTCTTT.

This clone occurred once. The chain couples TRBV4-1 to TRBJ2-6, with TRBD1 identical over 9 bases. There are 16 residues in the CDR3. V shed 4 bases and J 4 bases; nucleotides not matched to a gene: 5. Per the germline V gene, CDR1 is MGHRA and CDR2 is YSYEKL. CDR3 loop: CASSRTQGAGANVLTF. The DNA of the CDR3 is TGCGCCAGCAGCCGCACACAGGGGGCCGGGGCCAACGTCCTGACTTTC.

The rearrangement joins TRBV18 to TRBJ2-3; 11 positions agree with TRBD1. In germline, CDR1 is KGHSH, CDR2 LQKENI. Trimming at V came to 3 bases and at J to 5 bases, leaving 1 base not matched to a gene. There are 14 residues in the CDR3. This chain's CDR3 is CASSPGTGGDTQYF. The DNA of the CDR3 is TGTGCCAGCTCACCCGGGACAGGGGGAGATACGCAGTATTTT.

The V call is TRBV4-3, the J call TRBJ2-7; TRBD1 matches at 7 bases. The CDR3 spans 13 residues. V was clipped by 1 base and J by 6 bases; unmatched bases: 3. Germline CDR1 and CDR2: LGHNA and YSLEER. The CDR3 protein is CASSQVTGSEQYF. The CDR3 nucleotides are TGCGCCAGCAGCCAAGTGACAGGGTCCGAGCAGTACTTC.

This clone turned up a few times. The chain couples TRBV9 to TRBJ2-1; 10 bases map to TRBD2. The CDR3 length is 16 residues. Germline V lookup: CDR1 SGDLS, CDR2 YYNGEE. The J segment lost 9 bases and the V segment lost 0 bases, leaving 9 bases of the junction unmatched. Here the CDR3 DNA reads TGTGCCAGCAGCGTAGGCCTAGCGGGGGTCCCAGGTGAGCAGTTCTTC. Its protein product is CASSVGLAGVPGEQFF.

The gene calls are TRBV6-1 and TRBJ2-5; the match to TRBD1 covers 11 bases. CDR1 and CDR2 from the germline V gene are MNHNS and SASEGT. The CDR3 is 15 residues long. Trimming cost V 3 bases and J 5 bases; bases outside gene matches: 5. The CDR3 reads CASSEDRGPTETQYF. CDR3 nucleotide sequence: TGTGCCAGCAGTGAGGACAGGGGGCCGACGGAGACCCAGTACTTC.